Sequencing of this TCR beta chain was carried out in a study of blood T cell repertoires in COVID-19. Study-wide context: Acute and convalescent COVID-19 samples came from the United States, Italy and Spain. T cells, B-cell-depleted T cells, or PBMCs supplied cDNA or gDNA.

Points on this clone: Its ends do not fully match the called genes, so a read error is possible.

CDR1 is SSHAT and CDR2 is FNYEAQ in the germline V gene (reference sequence). This CDR3 has 16 residues. As processed by the authors: Nucleated cell number was recorded as an estimate derived from reference gene primer amplification. Only in-frame clones appear in the TCRdb table, and some are missing; sequencing was by immunoSEQ multiplex PCR. V, J and clone size are those of that table, while D and trimming were read from the DNA. The table shows about 52,000 clones, with about 90% occurring only once. The receptor was derived from a human donor with active COVID-19. The donor label of this sample is uncertain. Sequencing was performed on peripheral blood. The chain has TRBV7-7 and TRBJ2-3; possible D gene TRBD2, 7 bases. CDR3 sequence: CASSSLSRGGADTQYF. Written as DNA, the CDR3 is TGTGCTAGCAGCTCCCTATCCAGGGGAGGGGCAGATACGCAGTATTTT.